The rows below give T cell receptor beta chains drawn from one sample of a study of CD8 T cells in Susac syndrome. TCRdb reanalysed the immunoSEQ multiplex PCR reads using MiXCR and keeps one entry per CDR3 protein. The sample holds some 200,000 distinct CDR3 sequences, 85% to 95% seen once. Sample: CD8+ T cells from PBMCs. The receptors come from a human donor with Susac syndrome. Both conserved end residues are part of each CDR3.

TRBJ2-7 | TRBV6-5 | CASRDGLAYEQYF
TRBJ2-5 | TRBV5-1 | CASSLRGDQETQYF
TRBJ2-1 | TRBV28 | CASSSSLLAREQFF
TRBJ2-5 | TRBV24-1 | CATSDLRTSGETQYF
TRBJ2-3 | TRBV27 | CASSLKLGGGSTDTQYF
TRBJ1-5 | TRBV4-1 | CASSQGGTQQPQHF
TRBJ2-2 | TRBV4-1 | CASSHGVLQGATGELFF
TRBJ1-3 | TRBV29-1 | CSVQDYSGNTIYF
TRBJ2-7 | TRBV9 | CASSVAEAGVGHEQYF
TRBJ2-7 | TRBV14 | CASSAGQITSEQYF
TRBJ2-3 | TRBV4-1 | CASSHPTSGETDTQYF
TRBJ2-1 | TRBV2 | CACGLAAITYNEQFF
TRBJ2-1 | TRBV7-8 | CASSFSGVSYNEQFF
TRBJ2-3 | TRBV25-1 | CATFTDTQYF
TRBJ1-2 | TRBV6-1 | CASSLLWGQQPYGYTF
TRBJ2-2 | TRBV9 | CASSPQGRKTGELFF
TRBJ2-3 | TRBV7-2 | CASSLAVHTQYF
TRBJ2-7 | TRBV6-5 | CASSPAGNPSYEQYF
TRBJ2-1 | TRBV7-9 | CASSLSGSNEQFF
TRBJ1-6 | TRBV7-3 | CASSFGTDHSPLHF
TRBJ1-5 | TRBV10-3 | CAISESGGSNQPQHF
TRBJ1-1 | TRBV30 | CAWSRQGMGYAEAFF
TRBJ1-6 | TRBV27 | CASTGTSSYNSPLHF
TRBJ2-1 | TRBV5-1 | CASSLDRLYHNEQFF
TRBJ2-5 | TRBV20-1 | CSARDPDRGGTQYF
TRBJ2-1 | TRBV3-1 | CASSQEAGREGNEQFF
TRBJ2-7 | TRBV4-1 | CASSQDGTAGGEQYF
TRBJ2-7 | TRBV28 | CASSLAGGFYEQYF
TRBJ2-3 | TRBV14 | CASSLAGGFTDTQYF
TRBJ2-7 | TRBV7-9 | CASSRDYGHEQYF
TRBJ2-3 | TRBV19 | CASSPRRADTQYF
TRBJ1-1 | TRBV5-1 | CASSLDGRGRSTEAFF
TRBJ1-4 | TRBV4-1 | CASSQEEGNEKLFF
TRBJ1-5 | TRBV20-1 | CSARVSTGVMGNQPQHF
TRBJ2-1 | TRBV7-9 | CASSLVPGGNEQFF
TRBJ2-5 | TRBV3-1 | CASSQAGGAGKTQYF
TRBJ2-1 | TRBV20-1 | CSVATGTSGSNEQFF
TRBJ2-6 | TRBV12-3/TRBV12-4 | CASRKREANVLTF
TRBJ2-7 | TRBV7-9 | CASTSTGSYEQYF
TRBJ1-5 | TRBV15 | CATSRDRHLNQPQHF
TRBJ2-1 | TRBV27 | CASSAQGIHEQFF
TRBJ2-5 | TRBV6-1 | CASSGVSVGQETQYF
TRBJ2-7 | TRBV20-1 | CSARDSGGTYEQYF
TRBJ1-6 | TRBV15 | CATSEDILGSPLHF
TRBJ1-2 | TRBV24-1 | CATSDRRGANYGYTF
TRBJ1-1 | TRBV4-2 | CASSQLLSPTEAFF
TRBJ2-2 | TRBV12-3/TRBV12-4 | CASSATPLGPTGELFF
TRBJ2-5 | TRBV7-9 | CASSLVTQETQYF
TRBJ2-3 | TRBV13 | CASSAGTSGSLDTQYF
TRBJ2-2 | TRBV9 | CASSGTGTGGQSNTGELFF
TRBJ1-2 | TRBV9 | CASTPDDRGWDYTF
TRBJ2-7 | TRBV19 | CASSISPGTVSYEQYF